One and the same sample provided the 8 T cell receptor beta chains below, sequenced in a study of CXCR3-negative and CXCR3-positive naive CD8 T cells. UMI-tagged TRB cDNA libraries were built via 5' RACE. TCRdb reprocessed the 5' RACE reads and keeps a single row for each CDR3 protein, giving no DNA. This repertoire includes tens of thousands of distinct CDR3 sequences. Sequenced material: naive CXCR3- CD8+ T cells from blood. The subset here: CD45RO-CCR7+CD27+CD95- naive CD8+ T cells lacking CXCR3 (TNR3-). These receptors were obtained from a human donor in good health. Some clones in this sample may be carry-over from other donors' samples.

The chain links TRBV4-3 to TRBJ2-5; absent DNA, TCRdb's TRBD2 call cannot be checked. The CDR3 consists of 19 residues. The V gene's germline CDR1 is LGHNA and CDR2 YSLEER. The CDR3 loop reads CASSQERFERGGRQETQYF.

V gene TRBV11-3 combines with J gene TRBJ2-7; lacking DNA, the TRBD1 call made by TCRdb goes unchecked. CDR3 length: 14 amino acids. The germline CDR1 and CDR2 sequences are SGHNT and YENEEA. CDR3 region: CASSPRGGPYEQYF.

The chain employs TRBV12-3 or TRBV12-4 and TRBJ1-2; TCRdb proposes TRBD1, but this gene call is untestable without DNA. The CDR3 is 15 amino acids. CDR3 region: CASAPHGQGPHGYTF.

The chain uses TRBV15 and TRBJ2-1. The CDR3 is 14 amino acids. Germline V gives CDR1 LNHNV, CDR2 YYDKDF (reference sequence). CDR3 region: CATSMLSQNNEQFF. The variable domain in full, completed from reference TRBV15 and TRBJ2-1, reads DAMVIQNPRYQVTQFGKPVTLSCSQTLNHNVMYWYQQKSSQAPKLLFHYYDKDFNNEADTPDNFQSRRPNTSFCFLDIRSPGLGDTAMYLCATSMLSQNNEQFFGPGTRLTVL.

The V gene is TRBV20-1, the J gene TRBJ2-7; TCRdb indicates TRBD1, and absent DNA this call remains unverified. The CDR3 extends over 13 amino acids. In germline, CDR1 is DFQATT, CDR2 SNEGSKA (reference sequence). The CDR3 here is CSARAPGGYEQYF.

This chain joins TRBV7-6 and TRBJ2-2; TCRdb's assignment of TRBD2 cannot be checked, as there is no DNA. Germline V gene data show CDR1 as SGHVS and CDR2 as FNYEAQ. The CDR3 sequence is 18 residues long. The CDR3 is CASSLAPTSGVNTGELFF.

The V gene is TRBV7-7, the J gene TRBJ2-3. Germline CDR1 SSHAT, CDR2 FNYEAQ (reference sequence). CDR3 size: 14 residues. The CDR3 region is CASSLGSHTDTQYF.

This chain links TRBV28 with TRBJ1-1; TCRdb names TRBD1, which stays unverified in the absence of DNA. Germline CDR1 and CDR2: MDHEN and SYDVKM. This CDR3 region has 14 residues. CDR3 sequence: CASSLPDSYTEAFF.